A single sample gave rise to the 8 T cell receptor beta chains below, sequenced in a study of CD8+ T cells in alopecia areata. Sequencing used cDNA as its template, made by extracting RNA and reverse transcribing it. Repertoires were generated with immunoSEQ multiplex PCR, while TCRdb's copy carries only in-frame clones and drops some. The data contain some 170,000 clones, 65% to 75% of them seen just once; the ten biggest clones take up about an eighth. The sequencing here drew on CD8+ T cells sorted from blood, taken at week 0. These receptors came from a human donor with alopecia areata.

This chain uses TRBV12-5 with TRBJ1-6, with a tentative D call TRBD1 (6 bases). V lost 0 bases, J lost 4 bases, and 16 bases lay in between. The CDR3 covers 18 residues. CDR1 is LGHNT, CDR2 FRNRAP, per germline. As DNA, the CDR3 is TGTGCTAGTGGTTTGGTACGGTCCAATCAGGGGTATAATTCACCCCTCCACTTT. Protein: CASGLVRSNQGYNSPLHF.

The V and J genes are TRBV10-3 and TRBJ2-3; 7 nucleotides align to TRBD1. Losses at the gene ends were 7 bases for V and 1 base for J; bases not matched to a gene: 8. CDR3 length: 15 residues. The germline V gene has CDR1 ENHRY and CDR2 SYGVKD. This chain's CDR3 is CAITSGQVGTDTQYF. CDR3 in DNA: TGTGCCATCACCTCCGGACAGGTGGGCACAGATACGCAGTATTTT.

The chain recombines TRBV5-1 with TRBJ2-1, with D hard to call. The germline V gene encodes CDR1 SGHRS and CDR2 YFSETQ. This CDR3 has 13 residues. V lost 4 bases and J lost 1, with 6 bases in between. DNA of the CDR3: TGCGCCAGCAGCGTAGGGTCCTACAATGAGCAGTTCTTC. Encoded protein: CASSVGSYNEQFF.

This clone showed up just once. The chain recombines TRBV20-1 with TRBJ2-1; D is unresolved. Germline V lookup: CDR1 DFQATT, CDR2 SNEGSKA (reference sequence). V was cut by 6 bases and J by 7 bases, with 10 bases left in between. CDR3 size: 11 residues. The CDR3 nucleotides are TGCAGTGCCCCACTACATAATGAGCAGTTCTTC. Translated: CSAPLHNEQFF.

The genes are TRBV6-5 and TRBJ2-1; D is uncertain. V was cut by 2 bases and J by 2 bases, with 7 bases left in between. The germline V gene encodes CDR1 MNHEY and CDR2 SVGAGI. The CDR3 totals 14 residues. Here the CDR3 DNA reads TGTGCCAGCAGTTACCCAGGACCCTACAATGAGCAGTTCTTC. This encodes CASSYPGPYNEQFF.

This clone showed up just a few times. The V gene is TRBV28, the J gene TRBJ2-5; D uncertain. Trimming removed 6 bases from V and 2 bases from J, with 13 bases in between. Germline values: CDR1 MDHEN, CDR2 SYDVKM. The length of the CDR3 is 14 residues. The CDR3 nucleotides are TGTGCCAGCAGGTTTCGTGAAGAGCAAGAGACCCAGTACTTC. It encodes CASRFREEQETQYF.

The chain has TRBV7-6 and TRBJ2-7; maybe TRBD1 (5 bases). This CDR3 is built from 13 residues. Trimming stripped 5 bases from V and 1 base from J, with 9 bases between. The germline CDR1 and CDR2 sequences are SGHVS and FNYEAQ. The CDR3 DNA reads as TGTGCCAGCAGCATCGGACAATCCTACGAGCAGTACTTC. This gives the protein CASSIGQSYEQYF.

The chain carries TRBV14 and TRBJ2-7; the D is unclear. The CDR3 has 12 amino acids. Germline lookup yields CDR1 SGHDN and CDR2 FVKESK. V was shortened by 8 bases and J by 0 bases, with 8 bases between the two germline ends. DNA for the CDR3: TGTGCCAGCGGGATGAGCTCCTACGAGCAGTACTTC. Protein sequence: CASGMSSYEQYF.